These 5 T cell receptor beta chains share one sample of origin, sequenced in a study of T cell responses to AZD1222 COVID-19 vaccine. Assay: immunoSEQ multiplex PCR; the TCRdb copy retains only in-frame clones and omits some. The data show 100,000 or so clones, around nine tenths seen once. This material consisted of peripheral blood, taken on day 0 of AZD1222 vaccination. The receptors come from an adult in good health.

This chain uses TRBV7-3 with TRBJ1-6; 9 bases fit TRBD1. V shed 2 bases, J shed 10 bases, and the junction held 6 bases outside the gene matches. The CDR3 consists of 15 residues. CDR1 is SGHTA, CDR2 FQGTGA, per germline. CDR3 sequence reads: CASSLGGQGNSPLHF. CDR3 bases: TGTGCCAGCAGCTTAGGGGGACAGGGTAACTCACCCCTCCACTTT.

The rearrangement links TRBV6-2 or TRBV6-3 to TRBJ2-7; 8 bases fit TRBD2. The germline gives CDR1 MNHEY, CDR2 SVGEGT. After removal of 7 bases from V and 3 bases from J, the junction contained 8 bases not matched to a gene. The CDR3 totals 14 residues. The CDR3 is CASNPGTSFYEQYF. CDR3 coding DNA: TGTGCCAGCAACCCTGGGACTAGTTTCTACGAGCAGTACTTC.

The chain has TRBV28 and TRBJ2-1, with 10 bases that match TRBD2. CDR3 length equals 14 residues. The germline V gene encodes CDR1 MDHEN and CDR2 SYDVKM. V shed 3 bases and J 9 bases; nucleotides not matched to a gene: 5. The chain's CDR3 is CASSLYLAGVEQFF. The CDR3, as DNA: TGTGCCAGCAGTTTGTATCTAGCGGGAGTTGAGCAGTTCTTC.

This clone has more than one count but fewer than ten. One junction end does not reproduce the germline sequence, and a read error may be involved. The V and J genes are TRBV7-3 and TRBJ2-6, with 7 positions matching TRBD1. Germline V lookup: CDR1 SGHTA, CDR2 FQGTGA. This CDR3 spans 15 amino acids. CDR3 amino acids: CASSLTGQGANVLTF. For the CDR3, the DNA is TGTGCCAGCAGCCTAACGGGACAGGGGGCCAACGTCCTGACTTTC.

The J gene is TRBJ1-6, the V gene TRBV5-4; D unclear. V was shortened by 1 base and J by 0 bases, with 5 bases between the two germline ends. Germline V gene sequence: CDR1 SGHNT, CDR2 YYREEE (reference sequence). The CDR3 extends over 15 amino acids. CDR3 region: CASSLTASYNSPLHF. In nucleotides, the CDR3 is TGTGCCAGCAGCTTGACAGCCTCCTATAATTCACCCCTCCACTTT.